Following are 31 T cell receptor beta chains from one sample sequenced in a study of blood T cell repertoires in COVID-19. Libraries were prepared by immunoSEQ multiplex PCR; TCRdb keeps only in-frame clonotypes and omits some of them. The sample consists of some 200,000 clones, roughly 80% of them appearing once. Sequencing used peripheral blood. Source of these receptors: a woman aged 80 or over with acute or convalescent COVID-19.

The CDR3 is CASSRDRGNSGNTIYF. CDR3 in DNA: TGTGCCAGCAGCCGGGACAGGGGAAATTCTGGAAACACCATATATTTT. The chain joins TRBV7-6 to TRBJ1-3, with 10 bases lining up with TRBD1. V lost 5 bases and J lost 1; bases outside the gene matches: 5. The germline V gene encodes CDR1 SGHVS and CDR2 FNYEAQ. The CDR3 extends over 16 amino acids.

This chain connects TRBV21-1 to TRBJ2-3; TRBD1 is the table's D call, not checked against the DNA. TRBV21-1 is annotated as a pseudogene. The CDR3 totals 13 residues. This CDR3 reads CASSPNSTDTQYF. The CDR3 DNA sequence: TGTGCCAGCAGCCCAAATAGCACAGATACGCAGTATTTT.

The chain links TRBV27 to TRBJ2-7, with TRBD1 matching over 9 bases. The CDR3 sequence is 15 residues long. The V segment lost 6 bases and the J segment 0 bases; nucleotides outside the gene matches: 6. Germline loops: CDR1 MNHEY, CDR2 SMNVEV (reference sequence). CDR3 nucleotide sequence: TGTGCCAGCAGGGGGACAGGGAAATTCTCCTACGAGCAGTACTTC. This sequence encodes CASRGTGKFSYEQYF.

The chain joins TRBV10-3 to TRBJ1-2, with a tentative D call TRBD1 (5 bases). The CDR3 loop spans 14 amino acids. The V gene lost 0 bases and the J gene lost 4 bases, with 9 bases spanning the gap. Germline V lookup: CDR1 ENHRY, CDR2 SYGVKD. The CDR3 region has the DNA TGTGCCATCAGTGAGTCGCAGGGAAGCTATGGCTACACCTTC. Its protein product is CAISESQGSYGYTF.

The CDR3 nucleotides are TGTGCCAGCAGCTTAGAACAGTGGGACTATGGCTACACCTTC. This translates into CASSLEQWDYGYTF. The rearrangement joins TRBV7-9 to TRBJ1-2; D is uncertain. V dropped 1 base and J dropped 3 bases, with 9 bases sitting between them. This CDR3 comprises 14 residues. Per the germline V gene, CDR1 is SEHNR and CDR2 is FQNEAQ (reference sequence).

V gene TRBV7-9 combines with J gene TRBJ2-3, with 13 bases identical to TRBD2. The CDR3 extends over 16 amino acids. From germline, CDR1 is SEHNR and CDR2 FQNEAQ (reference sequence). Trimming cost V 1 base and J 6 bases; bases outside gene matches: 4. Here the CDR3 DNA reads TGTGCCAGCAGCTTAGGGCCGGGACTAGCGGGGGATACGCAGTATTTT. As protein: CASSLGPGLAGDTQYF.

This clone has a handful of counts. The chain couples TRBV18 to TRBJ2-1; D is ambiguous. The V gene's germline CDR1 is KGHSH and CDR2 LQKENI. The CDR3 totals 11 residues. With 3 bases removed from V and 10 bases from J, the gap between germline ends came to 7 bases. The CDR3 reads CASSPKREQFF. The DNA of the CDR3 is TGTGCCAGCTCACCGAAACGGGAGCAGTTCTTC.

V gene TRBV19 combines with J gene TRBJ2-7; 12 bases match TRBD1. CDR1 is LNHDA and CDR2 is SQIVND in the germline V gene (reference sequence). This CDR3 contains 14 residues. Unmatched junction bases numbered 4, after V lost 4 bases and J lost 6 bases. The CDR3 DNA reads TGTGCCAGTAGTACGGGACAGGGGGCGGGCGAGCAGTACTTC. This sequence encodes CASSTGQGAGEQYF.

The chain employs TRBV2 and TRBJ1-4, with D possibly TRBD1 on 6 matching bases. The germline V gene has CDR1 SNHLY and CDR2 FYNNEI. This CDR3 region has 15 residues. Trimming took 4 bases from V and 3 from J, leaving 12 bases between them. CDR3 loop: CASSAQTGPNEKLFF. CDR3 sequence (DNA): TGTGCCAGCAGTGCCCAGACAGGACCTAATGAAAAACTGTTTTTT.

This clone was seen more than once but under ten times. The CDR3 sequence: CASSLTGGAFF. CDR3 bases: TGTGCCAGCAGTTTGACAGGGGGAGCTTTCTTT. The chain uses TRBV12-3 or TRBV12-4 and TRBJ1-1, with 9 bases that match TRBD1. J lost 10 bases, V lost 3 bases, and 0 bases had no gene match. The CDR3 has 11 amino acids.

The chain uses TRBV9 and TRBJ1-2, with TRBD1 as a possible D gene (6 bases). The V gene lost 3 bases and the J gene lost 4 bases, with 25 bases spanning the gap. The CDR3 is 18 amino acids. The germline CDR1 and CDR2 sequences are SGDLS and YYNGEE. This chain's CDR3 is CASSAHSPGQSLSYGYTF. CDR3 bases: TGTGCCAGCAGCGCTCATAGCCCGGGACAATCCCTTAGCTATGGCTACACCTTC.

The chain couples TRBV7-6 to TRBJ2-2; possibly TRBD2 for D (5 bases). The CDR3 runs to 14 residues. The V gene's germline CDR1 is SGHVS and CDR2 FNYEAQ. The V end was cut by 3 bases, the J end by 4 bases, with 9 bases between. DNA for the CDR3: TGTGCCAGCAGCTTCGCAGGAGGCACCGGGGAGCTGTTTTTT. Translated: CASSFAGGTGELFF.

The chain uses TRBV27 and TRBJ2-7; TRBD2 agrees at 7 bases. This CDR3 comprises 13 residues. V lost 4 bases to trimming and J lost 3 bases; unmatched junction nucleotides: 3. Germline V CDR1 and CDR2: MNHEY, SMNVEV (reference sequence). The DNA of the CDR3 is TGTGCCAGCAGTTCCGGGAGGCTCTACGAGCAGTACTTC. It specifies CASSSGRLYEQYF.

V gene TRBV19 combines with J gene TRBJ1-2, with D unclear. CDR1 LNHDA and CDR2 SQIVND come from the germline V gene (reference sequence). The CDR3 has 14 residues. V was shortened by 7 bases and J by 0 bases, with 12 bases between the two germline ends. CDR3 coding DNA: TGTGCCAGTACTCCGGGAACCACTAACTATGGCTACACCTTC. Translation gives CASTPGTTNYGYTF.

The CDR3 protein is CASIRAGGIDEQFF. The DNA of the CDR3 is TGTGCCAGCATCCGGGCAGGGGGCATCGATGAGCAGTTCTTC. The V and J genes are TRBV28 and TRBJ2-1; TRBD1 aligns across 8 bases. The junction had 10 bases not matched to a gene; V was cut back by 7 bases and J by 8 bases. This CDR3 spans 14 amino acids. Germline V gene data show CDR1 as MDHEN and CDR2 as SYDVKM.

This clone was seen at least ten times. The V call is TRBV6-2 or TRBV6-3, the J call TRBJ1-3; tentative D call: TRBD1 (5 bases). CDR1 is MNHEY and CDR2 is SVGEGT in the germline V gene. The CDR3 covers 14 residues. V was shortened by 6 bases and J by 2 bases, with 11 bases between the two germline ends. The CDR3 nucleotides read TGTGCCAGCAGCGAAGGGGTGACTGGAAACACCATATATTTT. As protein: CASSEGVTGNTIYF.

This clone was counted only a few times. V and J are TRBV7-9 and TRBJ1-2; 7 nucleotides match TRBD1. CDR3 size: 13 residues. The V gene end was trimmed by 5 bases and the J gene end by 5 bases; junction bases not matched to a gene: 5. Looked up from germline, CDR1 is SEHNR and CDR2 is FQNEAQ (reference sequence). This CDR3 reads CASSRGTVYGYTF. CDR3 coding DNA: TGTGCCAGCAGCCGGGGGACAGTGTATGGCTACACCTTC.

The J gene is TRBJ1-5, the V gene TRBV7-2; tentative D call: TRBD1 (6 bases). Trimming cost V 0 bases and J 7 bases, with 13 bases left between them. CDR1 and CDR2 (germline): SGHTA, FQGNSA. The CDR3 contains 15 residues. CDR3 sequence reads: CASSLASGAGQPQHF. In DNA, the CDR3 is TGTGCCAGCAGCTTAGCGTCAGGGGCCGGACAGCCCCAGCATTTT.

CDR3 nucleotide sequence: TGTGCCATCACGGGACAGGGGGCTGGAAACACCATATATTTT. Translated: CAITGQGAGNTIYF. The chain carries TRBV10-3 and TRBJ1-3, with 11 bases aligning to TRBD1. The V segment lost 7 bases and the J segment 2 bases; nucleotides outside the gene matches: 1. The CDR3 consists of 14 residues. CDR1 is ENHRY and CDR2 is SYGVKD in the germline V gene.

The CDR3 loop is CASSRAGFSTGELFF. The CDR3 nucleotides read TGTGCCAGCAGCCGCGCCGGGTTTTCGACCGGGGAGCTGTTTTTT. The chain carries TRBV6-5 and TRBJ2-2; D unresolved. The germline V gene encodes CDR1 MNHEY and CDR2 SVGAGI. The CDR3 loop spans 15 amino acids. The V and J ends lost 6 bases and 5 bases respectively, with 16 bases between them.

The chain employs TRBV14 and TRBJ1-4; D might be TRBD1 (5 bases). The germline V gene has CDR1 SGHDN and CDR2 FVKESK. The CDR3 totals 15 residues. Trimming removed 1 base from V and 2 bases from J, with 8 bases in between. This chain's CDR3 is CASSQASGTNEKLFF. CDR3 nucleotides: TGTGCCAGCAGCCAAGCCTCAGGGACTAATGAAAAACTGTTTTTT.

The CDR3: CASSSFSTVPNTEAFF. The CDR3 nucleotides are TGTGCCAGCAGTTCCTTTTCGACAGTCCCGAACACTGAAGCTTTCTTT. The chain combines TRBV28 with TRBJ1-1, with a tentative D call TRBD1 (5 bases). The CDR3 contains 16 residues. Trimming pared 4 bases from V and 1 base from J, leaving 16 bases between. Germline CDR1 reads MDHEN; CDR2 reads SYDVKM.

The chain is built from TRBV5-1 and TRBJ2-3, with D unclear. CDR1 SGHRS and CDR2 YFSETQ come from the germline V gene. V lost 0 bases and J 1 base, leaving 6 bases between the germline ends. The CDR3 loop spans 14 amino acids. The CDR3 region is CASSLVFGTDTQYF. CDR3 sequence (DNA): TGCGCCAGCAGCTTGGTTTTCGGCACAGATACGCAGTATTTT. Full variable domain (remainder filled in from reference TRBV5-1 and TRBJ2-3): KAGVTQTPRYLIKTRGQQVTLSCSPISGHRSVSWYQQTPGQGLQFLFEYFSETQRNKGNFPGRFSGRQFSNSRSEMNVSTLELGDSALYLCASSLVFGTDTQYFGPGTRLTVL.

The V and J genes are TRBV10-3 and TRBJ2-5; TRBD1 matches 7 bases. The CDR3 extends over 15 amino acids. Trimming took 4 bases from V and 5 from J; bases not matched to a gene: 10. The V gene's germline CDR1 is ENHRY and CDR2 SYGVKD. This CDR3 is CAISVKGGHEETQYF. The CDR3 nucleotides are TGTGCCATCAGTGTGAAAGGGGGCCACGAGGAGACCCAGTACTTC.

The rearrangement uses TRBV6-5 and TRBJ2-7; TRBD2 matches 9 bases. The CDR3 loop spans 14 amino acids. The germline CDR1 and CDR2 sequences are MNHEY and SVGAGI. With V trimmed by 7 bases and J by 0 bases, 4 bases remained unmatched. CDR3 amino acids: CASNIAGASYEQYF. Written as DNA, the CDR3 is TGTGCCAGCAATATAGCGGGAGCCTCCTACGAGCAGTACTTC.

This rearrangement joins TRBV2 to TRBJ1-6; 8 bases map to TRBD1. V was clipped by 5 bases and J by 7 bases; unmatched bases: 10. CDR1 and CDR2 from the germline V gene are SNHLY and FYNNEI. CDR3 size: 16 residues. The chain's CDR3 is CASSHLATGGNSPLHF. The CDR3 nucleotides are TGTGCCAGCAGTCACCTCGCTACAGGGGGAAATTCACCCCTCCACTTT.

The V call is TRBV2, the J call TRBJ2-7; D remains ambiguous. Trimming stripped 1 base from V and 0 bases from J, with 10 bases between. The CDR3 length is 15 residues. CDR1 and CDR2 from the germline V gene are SNHLY and FYNNEI. The CDR3 loop is CASSEVQWSSYEQYF. CDR3 in DNA: TGTGCCAGCAGTGAAGTCCAGTGGAGCTCCTACGAGCAGTACTTC.

This chain uses TRBV25-1 with TRBJ1-2; D gene ambiguous. Between the trimmed V and J ends, which lost 4 bases and 5 bases, there was a span of 8 bases. Per the germline V gene, CDR1 is MGHDK and CDR2 is SYGVNS. This CDR3 spans 12 amino acids. The CDR3 region is CASSVALYGYTF. The CDR3 DNA reads as TGTGCCAGCAGTGTAGCCCTATATGGCTACACCTTC.

V usage is TRBV6-6 and J usage is TRBJ1-5, with TRBD1 matching over 7 bases. V lost 5 bases to trimming and J lost 7 bases; unmatched junction nucleotides: 8. CDR3 size: 14 residues. Germline V gives CDR1 MNHNY, CDR2 SVGAGI (reference sequence). DNA of the CDR3: TGTGCCAGCAGTCCGCCGACAGGGATCCAGCCCCAGCATTTT. This gives the protein CASSPPTGIQPQHF.

V and J are TRBV6-5 and TRBJ2-7; TRBD1 is a possible D gene (7 bases). Looked up from germline, CDR1 is MNHEY and CDR2 is SVGAGI. The CDR3 spans 14 residues. The V end was cut by 5 bases, the J end by 2 bases, with 13 bases between. The CDR3 is CASSTGDRTYEQYF. The CDR3 coding sequence is TGTGCCAGCAGTACGGGGGACAGAACCTACGAGCAGTACTTC.

The chain couples TRBV7-9 to TRBJ1-4; D might be TRBD1 (5 bases). Germline lookup yields CDR1 SEHNR and CDR2 FQNEAQ (reference sequence). Trimming removed 3 bases from V and 8 bases from J, with 13 bases in between. The CDR3 is made up of 14 amino acids. The CDR3 protein is CASSFGLGEEKLFF. CDR3 in DNA: TGTGCCAGCAGCTTCGGCCTAGGGGAAGAAAAACTGTTTTTT. Filled out from reference TRBV7-9 and TRBJ1-4, the complete variable domain reads DTGVSQNPRHKITKRGQNVTFRCDPISEHNRLYWYRQTLGQGPEFLTYFQNEAQLEKSRLLSDRFSAERPKGSFSTLEIQRTEQGDSAMYLCASSFGLGEEKLFFGSGTQLSVL.